This paragraph covers one T cell receptor beta chain sequence. The sample comes from a study of T cell changes during pregnancy in multiple sclerosis. The V gene's germline CDR1 is MNHEY and CDR2 SVGAGI. V shed 4 bases and J 5 bases; nucleotides not matched to a gene: 4. This CDR3 comprises 15 residues. The repertoire was sequenced with immunoSEQ multiplex PCR; TCRdb's copy has only in-frame clones and lacks some. The sample contains about 61,000 clones, 70% to 90% of which appear only once. Sequences were derived from peripheral blood, sampled in the first trimester of pregnancy. The TCR comes from a female donor in good health, enrolled as a control in a pregnancy study. V is TRBV6-5 and J is TRBJ2-2; 10 nucleotides line up with TRBD1. CDR3 loop: CASSSDRGRTGELFF. DNA of the CDR3: TGTGCCAGCAGTTCCGACAGGGGGCGGACCGGGGAGCTGTTTTTT.